These 9 T cell receptor beta chains originate from one sample sequenced in a study of cytomegalovirus exposure and HLA in healthy donors. PCR used 60 Vbeta primers and 13 Jbeta primers. Profiling relied on immunoSEQ multiplex PCR, and the TCRdb table lists in-frame clones only, not all of them. The sample lists 100,000 to 150,000 clones; under 80% were seen once. The material sequenced was PBMCs. The source of these receptors is a woman between 50 and 59 years old in good health and CMV-seropositive.

This clone was detected only once. The chain joins TRBV11-1 to TRBJ2-1, with a possible D match to TRBD2 (5 bases). Per germline, CDR1 SGHAT and CDR2 FQDESV (reference sequence). The CDR3 has 13 residues. The V gene lost 0 bases and the J gene lost 10 bases, with 10 bases spanning the gap. DNA for the CDR3: TGTGCCAGCAGCTTAGCCCTAGCTGAAGAGCAGTTCTTC. It encodes CASSLALAEEQFF.

This clone showed up just a few times. At the DNA level, this CDR3 is encoded by other sequences in the same sample as well. The chain carries TRBV5-1 and TRBJ2-1; D uncertain. This CDR3 region has 15 residues. Trimming pared 2 bases from V and 0 bases from J, leaving 9 bases between. The germline gives CDR1 SGHRS, CDR2 YFSETQ. Here the CDR3 reads CASSLDLSSYNEQFF. Written as DNA, the CDR3 is TGCGCCAGCAGCTTAGATCTAAGCTCCTACAATGAGCAGTTCTTC. Full variable domain (remainder filled in from reference TRBV5-1 and TRBJ2-1): KAGVTQTPRYLIKTRGQQVTLSCSPISGHRSVSWYQQTPGQGLQFLFEYFSETQRNKGNFPGRFSGRQFSNSRSEMNVSTLELGDSALYLCASSLDLSSYNEQFFGPGTRLTVL.

The V call is TRBV2, the J call TRBJ2-7; 10 bases match TRBD1. The V gene's germline CDR1 is SNHLY and CDR2 FYNNEI. The J segment lost 2 bases and the V segment lost 6 bases, leaving 7 bases of the junction unmatched. This CDR3 spans 15 amino acids. CDR3 amino acids: CASSAGTGDTYEQYF. The CDR3, as DNA: TGTGCCAGCAGCGCAGGGACAGGGGATACCTACGAGCAGTACTTC.

The V gene is TRBV7-9, the J gene TRBJ1-1, with TRBD1 matching over 10 bases. This CDR3 comprises 17 residues. The V gene's germline CDR1 is SEHNR and CDR2 FQNEAQ (reference sequence). V was pared by 2 bases and J by 2 bases, with 8 bases of the junction left unmatched. The CDR3 loop reads CASSLFGGTGANTEAFF. The CDR3 DNA reads TGTGCCAGCAGCTTATTCGGGGGGACAGGGGCAAACACTGAAGCTTTCTTT. The full variable domain, completed using reference TRBV7-9 and TRBJ1-1, is DTGVSQNPRHKITKRGQNVTFRCDPISEHNRLYWYRQTLGQGPEFLTYFQNEAQLEKSRLLSDRFSAERPKGSFSTLEIQRTEQGDSAMYLCASSLFGGTGANTEAFFGQGTRLTVV.

This sequence joins TRBV21-1 and TRBJ1-1. TRBV21-1 is assigned pseudogene status. The CDR3 is 13 residues long. This chain's CDR3 is CASSKVWNTEAFF. CDR3 bases: TGTGCCAGCAGCAAAGTATGGAACACTGAAGCTTTCTTT.

The CDR3 protein is CASSLTPGQGWDIQYF. The CDR3 region has the DNA TGTGCCAGCAGCCTTACCCCGGGACAGGGTTGGGACATTCAGTACTTC. V is TRBV7-2 and J is TRBJ2-4; 9 bases line up with TRBD1. The length of the CDR3 is 16 residues. J gave up 8 bases and V 5 bases, and 13 bases lay outside the gene matches. Germline V lookup: CDR1 SGHTA, CDR2 FQGNSA.

This sequence joins TRBV7-7 and TRBJ2-5; 10 nucleotides align to TRBD1. This CDR3 has 15 residues. Germline assignment: CDR1 SSHAT and CDR2 FNYEAQ (reference sequence). V gave up 6 bases and J gave up 4 bases; unmatched junction bases: 8. The CDR3 reads CASSLGGQGRETQYF. Here the CDR3 DNA reads TGTGCCAGCAGTTTGGGGGGACAGGGGAGAGAGACCCAGTACTTC.

This chain links TRBV19 with TRBJ2-3; 8 bases agree with TRBD1. The ends lost 5 bases at V and 2 bases at J; junction bases unmatched: 9. The germline CDR1 and CDR2 sequences are LNHDA and SQIVND (reference sequence). This CDR3 is 16 amino acids long. CDR3 loop: CASSVTGTGDTDTQYF. The CDR3 DNA is TGTGCCAGTAGTGTGACCGGGACAGGAGACACAGATACGCAGTATTTT.

The V call is TRBV4-3, the J call TRBJ2-3; D possibly corresponds to TRBD2 (6 bases). This CDR3 has 15 amino acids. V lost 0 bases to trimming and J lost 4 bases, with 11 bases between them. The germline gives CDR1 LGHNA, CDR2 YSLEER. The CDR3 loop reads CASSQDTGVADTQYF. In nucleotides, the CDR3 is TGCGCCAGCAGCCAAGATACGGGAGTTGCAGATACGCAGTATTTT.